These 3 T cell receptor beta chains were all obtained from the same sample, sequenced in a study of Ad26.COV2.S vaccination and SARS-CoV-2 variants. Repertoires were generated with immunoSEQ multiplex PCR, while TCRdb's copy carries only in-frame clones and drops some. The data show hundreds of thousands of clones, approximately 92% seen once. As to treatment: roughly 18 received Ad26.COV2.S at low or high dose, single or two shots; roughly five received placebo; per-sample allocation not given. It was on day 63 after the first vaccine or placebo injection that samples were taken. The sequencing used peripheral blood, collected in a trial of Ad26.COV2.S vaccine versus placebo. The receptors were sampled from a person aged 18-60 years who received the Ad26.COV2.S COVID-19 vaccine or a placebo.

J is TRBJ1-5 and V is TRBV19, with D possibly matching TRBD1 (6 bases). Per the germline V gene, CDR1 is LNHDA and CDR2 is SQIVND (reference sequence). This CDR3 is built from 17 residues. The germline V and J ends were trimmed by 0 bases and 6 bases, with 18 bases remaining between them. Written as DNA, the CDR3 is TGTGCCAGTAGTATAGACGACAGGTATGGGTTCAGTCAGCCCCAGCATTTT. Translated, it gives CASSIDDRYGFSQPQHF.

This chain uses TRBV9 with TRBJ2-1; D is uncertain. Germline V gene lookup returns CDR1 SGDLS and CDR2 YYNGEE. The length of the CDR3 is 16 residues. The V end lost 4 bases, the J end lost 4 bases, and 18 bases lay between the germline ends. The CDR3 region has the DNA TGTGCCAGCAGCCCTCCCGTGCGAAACGAATACAATGAGCAGTTCTTC. Translation gives CASSPPVRNEYNEQFF.

The rearrangement uses TRBV19 and TRBJ1-2; D ambiguous. CDR1 and CDR2 (germline): LNHDA, SQIVND (reference sequence). V was pared by 3 bases and J by 0 bases, with 11 bases between. The CDR3 has 15 amino acids. The CDR3 spells CASSIPGRANYGYTF. Written as DNA, the CDR3 is TGTGCCAGTAGTATCCCTGGCAGAGCTAACTATGGCTACACCTTC.